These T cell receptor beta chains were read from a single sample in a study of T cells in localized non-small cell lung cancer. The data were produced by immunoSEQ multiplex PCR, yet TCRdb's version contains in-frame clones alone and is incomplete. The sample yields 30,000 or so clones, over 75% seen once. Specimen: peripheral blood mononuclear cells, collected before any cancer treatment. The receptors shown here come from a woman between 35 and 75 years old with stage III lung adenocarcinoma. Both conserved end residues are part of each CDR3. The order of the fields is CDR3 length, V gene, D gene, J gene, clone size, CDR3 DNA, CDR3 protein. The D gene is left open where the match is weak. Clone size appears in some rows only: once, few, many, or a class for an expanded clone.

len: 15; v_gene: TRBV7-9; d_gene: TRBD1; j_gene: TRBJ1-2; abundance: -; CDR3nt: TGTGCCAGCAGCATCAACAGGGGATCCAACTATGGCTACACCTTC; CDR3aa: CASSINRGSNYGYTF
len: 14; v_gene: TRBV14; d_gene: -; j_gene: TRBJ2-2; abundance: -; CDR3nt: TGTGCCAGCAGCCAACCGGTAGTCACCGGGGAGCTGTTTTTT; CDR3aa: CASSQPVVTGELFF
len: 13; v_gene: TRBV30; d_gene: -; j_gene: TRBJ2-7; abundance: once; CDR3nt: TGTGCCTGGAGTGTTACACATTCCTACGAGCAGTACTTC; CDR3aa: CAWSVTHSYEQYF
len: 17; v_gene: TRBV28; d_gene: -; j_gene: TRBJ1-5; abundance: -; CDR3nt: TGTGCCAGCAGTTTCCTCCCGGGGCAGGGAAGGGTTCAGCCCCAGCATTTT; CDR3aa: CASSFLPGQGRVQPQHF
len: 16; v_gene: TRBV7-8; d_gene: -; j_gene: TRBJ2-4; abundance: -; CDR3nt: TGTGCCAGCAGCTTAGCGCCGGGCCGGAAGCGGGACATTCAGTACTTC; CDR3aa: CASSLAPGRKRDIQYF
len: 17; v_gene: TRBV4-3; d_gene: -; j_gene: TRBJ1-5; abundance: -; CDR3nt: TGCGCCAGCAGCCAAGATGCGGCAAGGGGGGACAATCAGCCCCAGCATTTT; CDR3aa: CASSQDAARGDNQPQHF
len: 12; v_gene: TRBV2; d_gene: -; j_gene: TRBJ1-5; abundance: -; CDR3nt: TGTGCCAGCAGGGGCCGAGGGCAGCCCCAGCATTTT; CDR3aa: CASRGRGQPQHF
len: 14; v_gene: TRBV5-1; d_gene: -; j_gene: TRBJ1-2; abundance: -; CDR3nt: TGCGCCAGCAGCTTGGGCTCACCCCCGGGGGGCTACACCTTC; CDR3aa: CASSLGSPPGGYTF
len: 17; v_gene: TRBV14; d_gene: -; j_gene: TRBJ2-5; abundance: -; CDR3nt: TGTGCCAGCAGCCAAGGCGGGAACCGACAGGTCCAAGAGACCCAGTACTTC; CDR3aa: CASSQGGNRQVQETQYF
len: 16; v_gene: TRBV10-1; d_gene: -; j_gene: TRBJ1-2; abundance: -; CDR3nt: TGCGCCAGCAGTCTCAAGCGATCGCGAAAGACCTATGGCTACACCTTC; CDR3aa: CASSLKRSRKTYGYTF
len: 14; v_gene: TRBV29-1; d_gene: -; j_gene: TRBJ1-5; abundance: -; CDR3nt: TGCAGCGTTAGGCAGGGGACCGGCAATCAGCCCCAGCATTTT; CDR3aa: CSVRQGTGNQPQHF
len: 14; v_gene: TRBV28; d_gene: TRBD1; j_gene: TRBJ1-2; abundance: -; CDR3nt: TGTGCCAGCAGTTTATTACAGGGGAACTATGGCTACACCTTC; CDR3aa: CASSLLQGNYGYTF
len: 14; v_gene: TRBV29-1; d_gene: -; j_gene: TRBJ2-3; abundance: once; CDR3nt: TGCAGCGCTCCTGCCGGCGGGAACACAGATACGCAGTATTTT; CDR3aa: CSAPAGGNTDTQYF
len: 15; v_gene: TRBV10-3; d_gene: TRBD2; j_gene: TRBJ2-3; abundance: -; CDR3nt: TGTGCCATCAGTGTAGCGGGAGGTAGCACAGATACGCAGTATTTT; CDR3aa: CAISVAGGSTDTQYF
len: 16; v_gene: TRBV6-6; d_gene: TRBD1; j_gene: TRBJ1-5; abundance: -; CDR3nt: TGTGCCAGCAGTCGACCGGGACAGGGATACAATCAGCCCCAGCATTTT; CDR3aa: CASSRPGQGYNQPQHF
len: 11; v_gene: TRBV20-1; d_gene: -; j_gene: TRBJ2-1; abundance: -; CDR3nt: TGCAGTGCTAAGTATGTCAATGAGCAGTTCTTC; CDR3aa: CSAKYVNEQFF
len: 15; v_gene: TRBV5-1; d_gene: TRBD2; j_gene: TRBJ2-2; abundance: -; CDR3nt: TGCGCCAGCAGCCTAGCGGTAGTGGGCACCGGGGAGCTGTTTTTT; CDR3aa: CASSLAVVGTGELFF
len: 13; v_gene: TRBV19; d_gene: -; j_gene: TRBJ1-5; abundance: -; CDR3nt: TGTGCCAGTAGTATAAGGGGATGGCAGCCCCAGCATTTT; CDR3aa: CASSIRGWQPQHF
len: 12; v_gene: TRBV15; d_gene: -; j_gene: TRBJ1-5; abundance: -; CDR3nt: TGTGCCACCGGAAGGGGCGGGCAGCCCCAGCATTTT; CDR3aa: CATGRGGQPQHF
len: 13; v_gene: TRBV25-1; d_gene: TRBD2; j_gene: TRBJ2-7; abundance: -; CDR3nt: TGTGCCAGCAGGACTAGCGGGAGTGACGAGCAGTACTTC; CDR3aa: CASRTSGSDEQYF
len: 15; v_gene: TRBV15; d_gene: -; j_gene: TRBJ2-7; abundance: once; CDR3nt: TGTGCCACCAGCAGAGATCGAGGCAGTTACTACGAGCAGTACTTC; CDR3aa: CATSRDRGSYYEQYF
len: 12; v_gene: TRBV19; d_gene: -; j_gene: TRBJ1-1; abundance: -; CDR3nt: TGTGCCAGCAGGGACCTAGGAACTGAAGCTTTCTTT; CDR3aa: CASRDLGTEAFF
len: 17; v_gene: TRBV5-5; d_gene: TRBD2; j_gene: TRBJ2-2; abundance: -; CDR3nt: TGTGCCAGCAGCCCGCGACTAGCGGGGGGGAACACCGGGGAGCTGTTTTTT; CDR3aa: CASSPRLAGGNTGELFF
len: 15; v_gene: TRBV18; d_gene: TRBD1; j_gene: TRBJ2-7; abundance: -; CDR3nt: TGTGCCAGCTCACTACAGGGGCCAGGCTCCTACGAGCAGTACTTC; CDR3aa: CASSLQGPGSYEQYF
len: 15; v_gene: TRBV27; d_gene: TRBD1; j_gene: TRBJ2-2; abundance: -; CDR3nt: TGTGCCAGCAGTTTATATCAGGGGGATACCGGGGAGCTGTTTTTT; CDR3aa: CASSLYQGDTGELFF
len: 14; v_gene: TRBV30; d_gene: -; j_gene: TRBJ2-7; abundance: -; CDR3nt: TGTGCCTGGAGGCCCAGGTTCCCGTCCTACGAGCAGTACTTC; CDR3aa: CAWRPRFPSYEQYF
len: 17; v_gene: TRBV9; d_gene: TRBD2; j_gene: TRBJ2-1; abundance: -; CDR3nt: TGTGCCAGCAGCCCGGGTGTTCTAGCGGGAGGGCCGAATGAGCAGTTCTTC; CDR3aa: CASSPGVLAGGPNEQFF
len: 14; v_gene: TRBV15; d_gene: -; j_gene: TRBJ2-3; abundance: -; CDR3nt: TGTGCCACCAGCAGAGATAGTGTTGCAGATACGCAGTATTTT; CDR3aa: CATSRDSVADTQYF
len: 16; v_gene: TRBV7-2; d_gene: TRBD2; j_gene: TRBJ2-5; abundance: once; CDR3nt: TGTGCCAGCAGCTTAGGTGCGGGGGGCTTCCGGGAGACCCAGTACTTC; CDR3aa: CASSLGAGGFRETQYF
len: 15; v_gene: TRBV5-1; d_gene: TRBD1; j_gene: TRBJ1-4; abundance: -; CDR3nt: TGCGCCAGCAGCTTGGGACAGGGGGATGGTGAAAAACTGTTTTTT; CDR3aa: CASSLGQGDGEKLFF
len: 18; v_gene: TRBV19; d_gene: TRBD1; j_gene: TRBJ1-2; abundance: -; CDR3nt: TGTGCCAGTAGTATTACCCTAACGGGACAGGGGGCTTACTATGGCTACACCTTC; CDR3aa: CASSITLTGQGAYYGYTF
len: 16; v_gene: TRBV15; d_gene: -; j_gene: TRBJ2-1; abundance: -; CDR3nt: TGTGCCACCAGCGGGGGACCGAAGGGCTCCTACAATGAGCAGTTCTTC; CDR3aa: CATSGGPKGSYNEQFF
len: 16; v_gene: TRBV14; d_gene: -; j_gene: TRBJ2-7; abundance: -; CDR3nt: TGTGCCAGCAGCTCTCGGATAGGGGGAAATTTTTACGAGCAGTACTTC; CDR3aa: CASSSRIGGNFYEQYF
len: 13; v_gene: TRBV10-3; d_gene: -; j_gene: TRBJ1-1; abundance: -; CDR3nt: TGTGCCATCAGTGAGAGGGGGAACACTGAAGCTTTCTTT; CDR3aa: CAISERGNTEAFF
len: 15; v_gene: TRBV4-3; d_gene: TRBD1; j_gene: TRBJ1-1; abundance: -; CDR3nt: TGCGCCAGCAGCCTAAACAGGGGCAAGAACACTGAAGCTTTCTTT; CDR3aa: CASSLNRGKNTEAFF
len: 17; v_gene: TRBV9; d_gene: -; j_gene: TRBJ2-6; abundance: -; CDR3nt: TGTGCCAGCAGCCCCCGTTTATCGACCTCTGGGGCCAACGTCCTGACTTTC; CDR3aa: CASSPRLSTSGANVLTF
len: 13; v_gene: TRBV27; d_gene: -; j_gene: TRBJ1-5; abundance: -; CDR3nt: TGTGCCAGCTCCAGAAACCCCCCTCAGCCCCAGCATTTT; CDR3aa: CASSRNPPQPQHF
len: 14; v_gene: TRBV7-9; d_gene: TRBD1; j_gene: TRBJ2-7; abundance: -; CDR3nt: TGTGCCAGCAGCCCCGGGGACAGGCCCTACGAGCAGTACTTC; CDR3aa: CASSPGDRPYEQYF
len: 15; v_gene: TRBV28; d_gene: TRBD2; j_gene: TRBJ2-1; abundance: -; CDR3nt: TGTGCCAGCAGCTCGACTAGCGGGAACTACAATGAGCAGTTCTTC; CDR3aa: CASSSTSGNYNEQFF
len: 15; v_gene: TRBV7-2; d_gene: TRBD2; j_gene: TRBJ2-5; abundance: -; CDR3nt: TGTGCCAGCAGCACCCCTGGCGGGGGGGTTGAGACCCAGTACTTC; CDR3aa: CASSTPGGGVETQYF
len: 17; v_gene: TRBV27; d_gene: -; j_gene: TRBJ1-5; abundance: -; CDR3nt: TGTGCCAGCAGTTTTAGCCCCACTCGGGGGGGCAATCAGCCCCAGCATTTT; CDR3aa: CASSFSPTRGGNQPQHF
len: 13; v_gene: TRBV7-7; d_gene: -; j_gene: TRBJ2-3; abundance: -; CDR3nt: TGTGCCAGCAGCGGGGGGACCCTGAATACGCAGTATTTT; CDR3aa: CASSGGTLNTQYF
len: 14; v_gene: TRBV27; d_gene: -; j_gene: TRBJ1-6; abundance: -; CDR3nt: TGTGCCAGCAGTTCGCCGGAAGATGGATCACCCCTCCACTTT; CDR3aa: CASSSPEDGSPLHF
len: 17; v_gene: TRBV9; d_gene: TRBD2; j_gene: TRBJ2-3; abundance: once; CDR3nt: TGTGCCAGCAGCGTAGCCCGGGGGGGAATTAACACAGATACGCAGTATTTT; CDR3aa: CASSVARGGINTDTQYF
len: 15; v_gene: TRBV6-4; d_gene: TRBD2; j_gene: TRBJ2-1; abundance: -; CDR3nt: TGTGCCAGCAGTGAAGCGGGAGGATCCTACAATGAGCAGTTCTTC; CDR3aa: CASSEAGGSYNEQFF